Given below is one T cell receptor (beta chain) in context. It lacks a known antigen. One end of the junction is discordant with germline, which a read error may explain. The 40 or so donors, aged about 6 to 95 years, were systemically healthy Caucasian individuals from Russia. Each donor gave 8 to 10 milliliters of peripheral blood, collected into EDTA-treated Vacutainer tubes. Ficoll-Paque density-gradient centrifugation was used to isolate PBMCs, with at least 6.5 million per sample. Trizol reagent was used to extract total RNA from PBMCs, with at least 6 micrograms per sample. For every donor, an aliquot of PBMCs went through flow cytometry to measure the percentages of naive CD45RAhigh/CD27high T cells. The CDR3, from cysteine to phenylalanine, totals 15 residues. This entry keeps only the CDR3 DNA: 45 bases, framed from base 1. CDR1 SGHTA and CDR2 FQGNSA are derived from the germline V gene. This specimen comes from a study of blood T cells in healthy people across ages (dated by TCRdb to 2013 to 2016). In the study overall: In model experiments, roughly one uniquely barcoded TCR beta cDNA molecule per two T cells was captured by template switching. To track age-related changes in TCR beta repertoire diversity, the study relied on deep sequencing normalized with unique cDNA molecular identifiers. Donors were grouped into four age groups: young (average roughly 16 years), middle-aged (about 38), aged (around 62) and long-lived (approximately 82). To avoid experimental bias, donors of different ages were spread randomly across the sequencing lanes. The study analyzed two additional independent replicas of 1 million unique cDNA reads from the same blood draw for two donors, one aged 18 to 30 and one aged 80 or older.

Libraries were prepared through 5' RACE. Sequencing relied on an Illumina HiSeq 2500. A second PCR of roughly 7 to 11 cycles was performed with a sample-barcoded 5' primer and a J-beta primer mix. A template-switch 5' adaptor carrying 12 random nucleotides introduced a unique molecular identifier onto each TCR beta cDNA molecule. At least 2.5 million CDR3-containing paired-end reads were obtained from each sample. First-strand cDNA synthesis was performed from all RNA using the Mint cDNA synthesis kit, with priming by a TRBC-specific oligonucleotide. All cDNA was treated with uracil-DNA glycosylase and then went through a first 18-cycle PCR with the universal primers M1SS and BC2_uni_R. In the paper's pipeline: Normalization of each sample was performed by random selection of 1 million high-quality reads, each carrying a distinct molecular identifier. Instead of being binned into consensus sequences, reads that shared molecular identifiers were thrown out. MiTCR, run with a Q25 quality threshold and the strictest error-elimination algorithm, handled CDR3 identification, clonotype clustering and error correction. A nonparametric unseen species model with Euler transformation was used to estimate lower-bound total TCR beta diversity. TCRdb reprocessed the public reads (quality trimming at Q25 with fastp, clone calling with MiXCR) and kept in-frame beta chains. Identical CDR3 protein sequences are pooled into one entry, listed with their most common genes and DNA. The V and J calls follow TCRdb's processing rather than the paper's. This sample lists around 1.5 million distinct CDR3 sequences; roughly 59% were detected once. The ten largest account for approximately 7% of the sample.

General findings and caveats noted by the study authors: Since profiling was done on bulk unsorted PBMCs, naive and antigen-experienced compartments could not be conclusively compared. Total diversity estimates from one million sequenced T cells were considered lower bounds and underestimates. As age increased, observed TCR beta diversity per million T cells dropped in a roughly linear way, and a significant reduction was already evident by age about 40. A strong correlation was found between observed TCR beta diversity and the percentage of naive T cells measured by flow cytometry. Compared with the aged group, the long-lived group had more naive CD4+ T cells, fewer expanded clones and increased TCR diversity, a pattern suggesting age selection. Because donor CMV infection status was unknown, age-related changes in expanded clonotypes were potentially confounded.

This sequence uses TRBV7-2 and TRBJ2-3; TRBD2 matches 9 bases in the middle. The sample taken for sequencing was blood. This receptor was obtained from a man between 18 and 35 years old in good health. The bases are TGTGCCGGCAGCTTAGAAGCGGGAGGCCAAGATACGCAGTATTTT. Its protein product is CAGSLEAGGQDTQYF. With the rest looked up from the reference TRBV7-2 and TRBJ2-3 genes rather than sequenced, the full variable domain is GAGVSQSPSNKVTEKGKDVELRCDPISGHTALYWYRQSLGQGLEFLIYFQGNSAPDKSGLPSDRFSAERTGGSVSTLTIQRTQQEDSAVYLCAGSLEAGGQDTQYFGPGTRLTVL.